The 18 T cell receptor beta chains presented below share a single source sample, sequenced in a study of sequential checkpoint blockade in melanoma. Noted treatment: randomized to nivolumab then ipilimumab (arm A) or the reverse (arm B). Produced via immunoSEQ multiplex PCR; TCRdb's table is partial and in-frame only. The sample shows 17,000 or so clones, around 80% of them seen only once. The input for sequencing was CD8+ T cells sorted from blood (inferred from file names), taken from a patient given nivolumab and ipilimumab in sequence. The origin of the receptors is a human donor with melanoma.

This clone was seen a few times. J is TRBJ2-7 and V is TRBV7-3; tentatively, D is TRBD1 (5 bases). CDR3 length: 13 residues. V was clipped by 2 bases and J by 5 bases, with 10 bases between them. The germline gives CDR1 SGHTA, CDR2 FQGTGA. The CDR3 bases are TGTGCCAGCAGCTTAGCAGGGTCCCACGAGCAGTACTTC. Its translation is CASSLAGSHEQYF.

The chain employs TRBV13 and TRBJ2-7; D is uncertain. The CDR3 loop spans 13 amino acids. The V end lost 0 bases, the J end lost 3 bases, and 6 bases lay between the germline ends. In germline, CDR1 is PRHDT, CDR2 FYEKMQ (reference sequence). The CDR3 loop is CASSLGQDYEQYF. In DNA form, the CDR3 reads TGTGCCAGCAGCTTAGGGCAGGACTACGAGCAGTACTTC.

The chain links TRBV7-2 to TRBJ2-7; D might be TRBD2 (5 bases). CDR3 length equals 14 residues. The germline V gene encodes CDR1 SGHTA and CDR2 FQGNSA. Trimming left V 5 bases short and J 0 bases short, with 11 bases between. CDR3 nucleotide sequence: TGTGCCAGCAGCCGGGGTGGCAACTCCTACGAGCAGTACTTC. This sequence encodes CASSRGGNSYEQYF.

The chain recombines TRBV5-6 with TRBJ2-7, with D perhaps TRBD2 (6 bases). The V gene lost 2 bases and the J gene lost 6 bases, with 9 bases spanning the gap. The CDR3 is 12 amino acids. Germline CDR1 reads SGHDT; CDR2 reads YYEEEE. The CDR3 region is CASSFGGGEQYF. The CDR3 bases are TGTGCCAGCAGCTTCGGGGGTGGCGAGCAGTACTTC.

The V gene is TRBV6-5, the J gene TRBJ1-1, with D unclear. This CDR3 contains 13 residues. The V end lost 3 bases, the J end lost 1 base, and 6 bases lay between the germline ends. Germline values: CDR1 MNHEY, CDR2 SVGAGI. CDR3 bases: TGTGCCAGCAGTTATAGTGAGAACACTGAAGCTTTCTTT. Its protein product is CASSYSENTEAFF.

V usage is TRBV4-3 and J usage is TRBJ2-7; 14 bases fit TRBD2. The V and J ends lost 4 bases and 3 bases, in that order; junction bases with no gene match: 8. The CDR3 sequence is 17 residues long. CDR1 is LGHNA, CDR2 YSLEER, per germline. The CDR3 nucleotides read TGCGCCAGCAGCCTCGGGACTAGCGGGGGAAGAGGCTACGAGCAGTACTTC. Translating gives CASSLGTSGGRGYEQYF.

This chain joins TRBV4-2 and TRBJ2-7; D might be TRBD2 (6 bases). The CDR3 loop spans 16 amino acids. CDR1 is LGHNA and CDR2 is YNFKEQ in the germline V gene. V shed 0 bases and J shed 0 bases, with 12 bases lying between them. The CDR3 sequence: CASSQEMGDSSYEQYF. The CDR3 nucleotides read TGTGCCAGCAGCCAAGAAATGGGGGACTCCTCCTACGAGCAGTACTTC.

This clone was observed a single time. The chain couples TRBV19 to TRBJ2-7, with 12 bases aligning to TRBD2. Trimming cost V 9 bases and J 5 bases; bases outside gene matches: 11. Germline loops: CDR1 LNHDA, CDR2 SQIVND (reference sequence). CDR3 size: 15 residues. This CDR3 is CASWSGLAGSNEQYF. The CDR3 coding sequence is TGTGCCAGCTGGTCTGGACTAGCGGGATCAAACGAGCAGTACTTC.

The chain combines TRBV6-5 with TRBJ2-5, with 11 bases identical to TRBD1. With the DNA end fitting TRBJ2-7 better, the J assignment may be wrong. The CDR3 contains 15 residues. CDR1 and CDR2 (germline): MNHEY, SVGAGI. CDR3 loop: CASSLGTGGSYEQYF. In DNA form, the CDR3 reads TGTGCCAGCAGTTTGGGGACAGGGGGGTCCTACGAGCAGTACTTC.

The V gene is TRBV13, the J gene TRBJ2-7; 8 nucleotides agree with TRBD1. Trimming at V came to 0 bases and at J to 6 bases, leaving 7 bases not matched to a gene. Germline V gene sequence: CDR1 PRHDT, CDR2 FYEKMQ (reference sequence). This CDR3 is 15 amino acids long. CDR3 DNA: TGTGCCAGCAGCTTAGGGCAGGGGGCCGGAGGCGAGCAGTACTTC. Its protein is CASSLGQGAGGEQYF.

CDR3 DNA sequence: TGTGCCAGTAGTATATTATCGACAGGGGGAAATGAAAAACTGTTTTTT. Amino acids: CASSILSTGGNEKLFF. The V and J genes are TRBV19 and TRBJ1-4, with TRBD1 matching over 9 bases. The V gene's germline CDR1 is LNHDA and CDR2 SQIVND (reference sequence). J was trimmed by 5 bases and V by 2 bases; bases with no gene match: 6. This CDR3 contains 16 residues.

This chain uses TRBV25-1 with TRBJ1-5; possible D gene TRBD1, 6 bases. The CDR3 covers 16 residues. The germline V and J ends were trimmed by 2 bases and 6 bases, with 17 bases remaining between them. Germline CDR1 is MGHDK and CDR2 is SYGVNS. The CDR3 is CASSERYREYSQPQHF. The DNA of the CDR3 is TGTGCCAGCAGTGAAAGGTACAGGGAATACAGTCAGCCCCAGCATTTT. Together with reference TRBV25-1 and TRBJ1-5, the CDR3 gives the full variable domain: EADIYQTPRYLVIGTGKKITLECSQTMGHDKMYWYQQDPGMELHLIHYSYGVNSTEKGDLSSESTVSRIRTEHFPLTLESARPSHTSQYLCASSERYREYSQPQHFGDGTRLSIL.

This clone was detected only a few times. The chain employs TRBV19 and TRBJ2-7; 8 bases agree with TRBD1. The CDR3 sequence is 13 residues long. The V and J ends lost 3 bases and 2 bases, in that order; junction bases with no gene match: 0. Germline V gene sequence: CDR1 LNHDA, CDR2 SQIVND (reference sequence). In DNA, the CDR3 is TGTGCCAGTAGTATGACAGGGGCCTACGAGCAGTACTTC. This translates into CASSMTGAYEQYF.

The chain employs TRBV19 and TRBJ1-2, with TRBD1 as a possible D gene (6 bases). Germline CDR1 is LNHDA and CDR2 is SQIVND (reference sequence). CDR3 length: 13 amino acids. V was pared by 8 bases and J by 5 bases, with 15 bases between. CDR3 nucleotide sequence: TGTGCCAGTGGTTGGACAGAATTTTATGGCTACACCTTC. This sequence encodes CASGWTEFYGYTF.

V is TRBV9 and J is TRBJ1-6; weak D call: TRBD1 (6 bases). The CDR3 covers 16 residues. In germline, CDR1 is SGDLS, CDR2 YYNGEE. V was shortened by 3 bases and J by 6 bases, with 16 bases between the two germline ends. The CDR3 bases are TGTGCCAGCAGCGGTCGGGACACCTCCCTTAATTCACCCCTCCACTTT. It yields the protein CASSGRDTSLNSPLHF.

The J gene is TRBJ1-2, the V gene TRBV7-9; 8 nucleotides agree with TRBD1. The CDR3 sequence is 16 residues long. Germline V gene data show CDR1 as SEHNR and CDR2 as FQNEAQ (reference sequence). The V and J ends lost 4 bases and 2 bases, in that order; junction bases with no gene match: 9. CDR3 loop: CASSYQQGEANYGYTF. The CDR3 nucleotides read TGTGCCAGCAGCTACCAACAGGGGGAAGCCAACTATGGCTACACCTTC.

This clone was observed a handful of times. At one boundary the junction diverges from the germline segment, which might be a read error. The rearrangement uses TRBV19 and TRBJ1-1, with D uncertain. Germline V gene lookup returns CDR1 LNHDA and CDR2 SQIVND (reference sequence). CDR3 size: 14 residues. The CDR3 DNA reads as TGTGCCAGTAGTGTAGACGATTGGAGCACTGAAGCTTTCTTT. Protein product: CASSVDDWSTEAFF.

This chain joins TRBV10-2 and TRBJ2-7; 9 positions match TRBD1. The germline CDR1 and CDR2 sequences are WSHSY and SAAADI. CDR3 length: 11 residues. Trimming cost V 8 bases and J 5 bases; bases outside gene matches: 1. As DNA, the CDR3 is TGCGCCAGCCGGGACAGGGACGAGCAGTACTTC. It codes for CASRDRDEQYF.